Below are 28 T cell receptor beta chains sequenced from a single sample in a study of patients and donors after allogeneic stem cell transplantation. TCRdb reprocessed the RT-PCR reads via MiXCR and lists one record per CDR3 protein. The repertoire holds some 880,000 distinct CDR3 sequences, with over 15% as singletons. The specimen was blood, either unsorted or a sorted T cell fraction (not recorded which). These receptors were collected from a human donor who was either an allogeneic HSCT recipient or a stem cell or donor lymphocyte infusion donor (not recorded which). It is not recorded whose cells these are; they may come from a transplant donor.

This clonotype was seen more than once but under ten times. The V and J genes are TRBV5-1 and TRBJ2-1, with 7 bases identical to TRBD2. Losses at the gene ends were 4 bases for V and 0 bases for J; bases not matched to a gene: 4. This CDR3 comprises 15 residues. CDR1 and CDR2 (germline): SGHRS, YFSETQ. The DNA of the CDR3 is TGCGCCAGCAGCGCCGCTAGCGGCTCCTACAATGAGCAGTTCTTC. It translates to CASSAASGSYNEQFF.

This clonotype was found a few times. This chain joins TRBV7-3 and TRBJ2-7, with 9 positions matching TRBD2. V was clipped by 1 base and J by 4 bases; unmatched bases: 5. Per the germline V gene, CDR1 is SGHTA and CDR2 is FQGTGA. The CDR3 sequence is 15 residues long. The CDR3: CASSLIAGVGYEQYF. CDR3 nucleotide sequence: TGTGCCAGCAGCTTAATAGCGGGGGTTGGATACGAGCAGTACTTC.

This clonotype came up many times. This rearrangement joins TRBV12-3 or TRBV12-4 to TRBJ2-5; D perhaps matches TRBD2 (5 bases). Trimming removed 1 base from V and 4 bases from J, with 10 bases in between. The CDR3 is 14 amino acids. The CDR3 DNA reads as TGTGCCAGCAGTTTAGATCCCCTAGCAGAGACCCAGTACTTC. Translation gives CASSLDPLAETQYF.

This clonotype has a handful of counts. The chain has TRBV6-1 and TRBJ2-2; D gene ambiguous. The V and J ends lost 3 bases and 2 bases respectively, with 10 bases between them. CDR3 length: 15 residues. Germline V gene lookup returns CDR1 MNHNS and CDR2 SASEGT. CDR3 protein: CASSDWITNTGELFF. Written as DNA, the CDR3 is TGTGCCAGCAGTGATTGGATAACAAACACCGGGGAGCTGTTTTTT.

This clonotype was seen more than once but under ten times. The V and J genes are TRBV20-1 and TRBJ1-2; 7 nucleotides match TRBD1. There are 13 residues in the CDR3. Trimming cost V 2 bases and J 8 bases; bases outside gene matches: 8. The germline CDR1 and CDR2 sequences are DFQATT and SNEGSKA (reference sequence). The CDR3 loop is CSARRGGTGGYTF. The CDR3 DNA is TGCAGTGCTAGAAGAGGGGGCACAGGAGGCTACACCTTC.

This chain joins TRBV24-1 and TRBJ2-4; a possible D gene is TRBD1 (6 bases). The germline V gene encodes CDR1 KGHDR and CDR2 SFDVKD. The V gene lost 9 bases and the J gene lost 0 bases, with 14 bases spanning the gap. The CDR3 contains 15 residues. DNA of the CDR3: TGTGCCACCTGGCTTTACAGGGAAGCCAAAAACATTCAGTACTTC. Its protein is CATWLYREAKNIQYF.

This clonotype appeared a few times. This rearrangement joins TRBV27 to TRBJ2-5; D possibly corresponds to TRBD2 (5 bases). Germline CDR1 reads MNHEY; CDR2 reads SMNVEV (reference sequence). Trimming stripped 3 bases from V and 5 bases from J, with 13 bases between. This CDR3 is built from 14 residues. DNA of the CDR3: TGTGCCAGCAGTTTTGGTGGGAGCGTGGAGACCCAGTACTTC. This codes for CASSFGGSVETQYF.

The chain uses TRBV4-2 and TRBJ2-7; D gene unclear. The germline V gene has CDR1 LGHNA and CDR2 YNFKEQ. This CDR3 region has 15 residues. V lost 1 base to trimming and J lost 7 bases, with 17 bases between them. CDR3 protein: CASSQGTRLPVEQYF. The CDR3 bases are TGTGCCAGCAGCCAAGGTACTCGACTCCCGGTGGAGCAGTACTTC.

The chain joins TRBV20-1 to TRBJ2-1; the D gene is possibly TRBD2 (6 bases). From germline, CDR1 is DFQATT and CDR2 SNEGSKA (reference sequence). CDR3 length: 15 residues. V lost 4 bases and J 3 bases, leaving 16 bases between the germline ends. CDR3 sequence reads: CSATETRGGYNEQFF. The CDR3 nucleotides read TGCAGTGCTACCGAGACTAGAGGCGGCTACAATGAGCAGTTCTTC.

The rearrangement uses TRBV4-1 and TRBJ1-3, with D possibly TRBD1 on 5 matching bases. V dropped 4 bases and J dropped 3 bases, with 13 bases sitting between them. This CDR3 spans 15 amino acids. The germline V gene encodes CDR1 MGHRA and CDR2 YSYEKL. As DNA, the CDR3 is TGCGCCAGCAGCCCCACCGGGACGGTTGGAAACACCATATATTTT. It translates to CASSPTGTVGNTIYF.

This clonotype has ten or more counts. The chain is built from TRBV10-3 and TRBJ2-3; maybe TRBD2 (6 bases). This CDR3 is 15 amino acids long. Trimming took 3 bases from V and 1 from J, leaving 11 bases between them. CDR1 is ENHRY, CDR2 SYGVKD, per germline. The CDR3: CAISDGTGGTDTQYF. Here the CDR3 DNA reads TGTGCCATCAGTGACGGAACGGGGGGCACAGATACGCAGTATTTT.

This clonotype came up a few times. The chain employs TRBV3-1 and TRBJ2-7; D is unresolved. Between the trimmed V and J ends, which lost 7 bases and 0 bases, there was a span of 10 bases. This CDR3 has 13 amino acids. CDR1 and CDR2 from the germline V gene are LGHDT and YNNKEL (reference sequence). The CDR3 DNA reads TGTGCCAGCAATTACGCAAACTCCTACGAGCAGTACTTC. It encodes CASNYANSYEQYF.

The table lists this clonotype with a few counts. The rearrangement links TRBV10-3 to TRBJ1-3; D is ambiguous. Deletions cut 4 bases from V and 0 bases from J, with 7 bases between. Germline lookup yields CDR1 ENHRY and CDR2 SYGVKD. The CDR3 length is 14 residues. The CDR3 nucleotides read TGTGCCATCAGTGGAGGTTACTCTGGAAACACCATATATTTT. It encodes CAISGGYSGNTIYF.

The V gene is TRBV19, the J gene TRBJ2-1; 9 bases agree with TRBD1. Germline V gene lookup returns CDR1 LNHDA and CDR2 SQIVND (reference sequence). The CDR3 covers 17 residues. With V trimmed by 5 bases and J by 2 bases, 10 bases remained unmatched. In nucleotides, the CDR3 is TGTGCCAGTAGTGACCAAACAGGGGGCCGACCCTACAATGAGCAGTTCTTC. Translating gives CASSDQTGGRPYNEQFF.

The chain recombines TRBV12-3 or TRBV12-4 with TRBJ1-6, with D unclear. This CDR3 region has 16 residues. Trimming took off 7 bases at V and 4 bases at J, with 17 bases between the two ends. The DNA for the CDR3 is TGTGCCAGCAAAGAGGGCTCAGGCAGTTATAATTCACCCCTCCACTTT. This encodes CASKEGSGSYNSPLHF.

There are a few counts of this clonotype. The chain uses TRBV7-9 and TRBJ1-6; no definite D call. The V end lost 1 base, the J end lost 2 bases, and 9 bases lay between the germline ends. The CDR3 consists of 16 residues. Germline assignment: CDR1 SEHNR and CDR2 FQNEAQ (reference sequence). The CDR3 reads CASSLGSGTYNSPLHF. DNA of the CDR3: TGTGCCAGCAGCTTAGGATCGGGTACCTATAATTCACCCCTCCACTTT.

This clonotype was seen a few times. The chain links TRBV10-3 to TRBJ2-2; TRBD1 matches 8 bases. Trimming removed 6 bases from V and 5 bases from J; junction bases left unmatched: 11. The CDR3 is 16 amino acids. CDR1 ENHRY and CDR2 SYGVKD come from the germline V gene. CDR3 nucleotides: TGTGCCATCAGGACGGTGGGGACAGGAGGGACCGGGGAGCTGTTTTTT. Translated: CAIRTVGTGGTGELFF.

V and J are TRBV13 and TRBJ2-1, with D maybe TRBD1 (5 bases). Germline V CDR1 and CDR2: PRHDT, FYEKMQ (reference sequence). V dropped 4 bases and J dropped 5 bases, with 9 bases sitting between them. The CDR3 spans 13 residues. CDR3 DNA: TGTGCCAGCAGCTCAACAGGAAACAATGAGCAGTTCTTC. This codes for CASSSTGNNEQFF.

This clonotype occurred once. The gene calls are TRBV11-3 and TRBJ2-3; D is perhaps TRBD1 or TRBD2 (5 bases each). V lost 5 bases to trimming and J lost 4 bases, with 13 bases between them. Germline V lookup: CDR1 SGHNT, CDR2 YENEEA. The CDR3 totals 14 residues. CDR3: CASSLRDGPDTQYF. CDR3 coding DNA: TGTGCCAGCAGCCTCCGGGACGGACCAGATACGCAGTATTTT.

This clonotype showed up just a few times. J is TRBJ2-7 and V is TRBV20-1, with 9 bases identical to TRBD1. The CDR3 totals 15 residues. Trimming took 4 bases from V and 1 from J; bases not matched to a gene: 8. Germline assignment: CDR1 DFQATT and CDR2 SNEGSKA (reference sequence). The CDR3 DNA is TGCAGTGCTACCGCTTCGGGACAGGGTTCCTACGAGCAGTACTTC. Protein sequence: CSATASGQGSYEQYF.

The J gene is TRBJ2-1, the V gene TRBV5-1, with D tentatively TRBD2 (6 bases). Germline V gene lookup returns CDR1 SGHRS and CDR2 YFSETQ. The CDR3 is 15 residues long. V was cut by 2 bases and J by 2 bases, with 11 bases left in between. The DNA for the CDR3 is TGCGCCAGCAGCTTCGGGAGCTCAACCTACAATGAGCAGTTCTTC. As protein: CASSFGSSTYNEQFF.

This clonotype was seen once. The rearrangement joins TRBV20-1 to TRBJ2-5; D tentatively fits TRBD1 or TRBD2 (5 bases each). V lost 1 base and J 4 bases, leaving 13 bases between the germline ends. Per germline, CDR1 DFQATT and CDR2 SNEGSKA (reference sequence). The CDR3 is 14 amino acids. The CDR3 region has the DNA TGCAGTGCTAGAGTGAGGGGCCTTGGAGAGACCCAGTACTTC. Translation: CSARVRGLGETQYF.

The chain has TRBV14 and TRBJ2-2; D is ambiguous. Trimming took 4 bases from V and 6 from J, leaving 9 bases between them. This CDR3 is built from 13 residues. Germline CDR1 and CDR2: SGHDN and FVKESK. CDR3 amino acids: CASSPWKSGELFF. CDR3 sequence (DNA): TGTGCCAGCAGCCCGTGGAAATCCGGGGAGCTGTTTTTT.

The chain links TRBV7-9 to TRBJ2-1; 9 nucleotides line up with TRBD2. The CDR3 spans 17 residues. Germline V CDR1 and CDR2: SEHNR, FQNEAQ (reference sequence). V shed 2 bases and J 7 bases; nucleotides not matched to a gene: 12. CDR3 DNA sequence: TGTGCCAGCAGCTTAATGGGCGGGGGGGCCCAAGGGAATGAGCAGTTCTTC. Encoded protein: CASSLMGGGAQGNEQFF.

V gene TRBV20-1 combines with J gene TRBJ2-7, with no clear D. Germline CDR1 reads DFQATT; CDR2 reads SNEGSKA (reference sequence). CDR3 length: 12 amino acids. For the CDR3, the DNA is TGCACCCTGCCCGGGCGGTCGGGCGAGCAGTACTTC. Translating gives CTLPGRSGEQYF.

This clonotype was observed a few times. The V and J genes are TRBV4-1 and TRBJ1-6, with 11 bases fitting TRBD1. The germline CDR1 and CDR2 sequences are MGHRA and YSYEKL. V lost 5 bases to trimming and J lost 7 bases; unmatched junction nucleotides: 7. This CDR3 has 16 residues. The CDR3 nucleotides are TGCGCCAGCAGCAAAGGACAGGGGGCATCGAATTCACCCCTCCACTTT. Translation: CASSKGQGASNSPLHF.

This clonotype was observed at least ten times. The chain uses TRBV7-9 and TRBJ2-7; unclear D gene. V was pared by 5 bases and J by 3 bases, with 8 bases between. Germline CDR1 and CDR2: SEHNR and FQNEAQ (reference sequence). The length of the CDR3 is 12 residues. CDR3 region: CASSPTNYEQYF. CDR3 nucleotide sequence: TGTGCCAGCAGCCCAACCAACTACGAGCAGTACTTC.

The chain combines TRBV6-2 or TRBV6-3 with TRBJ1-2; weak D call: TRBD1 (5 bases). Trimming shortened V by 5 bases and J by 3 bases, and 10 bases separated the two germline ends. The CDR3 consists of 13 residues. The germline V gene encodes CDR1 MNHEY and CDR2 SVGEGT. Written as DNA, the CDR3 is TGTGCCAGCAGTAGACAGAGCCACTATGGCTACACCTTC. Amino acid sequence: CASSRQSHYGYTF.